This paragraph covers one T cell receptor beta chain sequence. The data stem from a study of technical replicates of blood from several donors. CDR3 length equals 14 residues. Germline CDR1 ENHRY, CDR2 SYGVKD. V dropped 5 bases and J dropped 6; count of bases not matched to a gene: 4. The table came from immunoSEQ multiplex PCR; TCRdb's copy has only in-frame clones and leaves some out. The table records tens of thousands of clones, 90% to 95% of them present only once. This chain connects TRBV10-3 to TRBJ2-1; 10 bases match TRBD2. The specimen sequenced was T cells isolated from PBMCs. The TCR originated in a human donor in good health. This CDR3 reads CAISLAGEPNEQFF. As DNA, the CDR3 is TGTGCCATCAGTCTAGCGGGAGAGCCCAATGAGCAGTTCTTC.